The clone carrying this TCR beta chain has just a few counts. Before thyroid surgery, none of the patients had received any treatment. This record belongs to a study of metastatic and nonmetastatic thyroid tumors. CDR1 and CDR2 (germline): MGHRA, YSYEKL. The CDR3 contains 13 residues. Trimming stripped 2 bases from V and 10 bases from J, with 12 bases between. Original processing methods: The study's classifier, a distant-metastasis tool for papillary thyroid cancer, was built using CDR3 differences across clinicopathological groups. TCRdb used MiXCR to call clones anew from the PCR reads. The V and J calls here are based on TCRdb, not the publication. The table shows about 35,000 clones, with roughly a sixth occurring only once.

The chain carries TRBV4-1 and TRBJ2-1, with a weak D call TRBD1 (6 bases). This clonotype was obtained from a male donor with papillary thyroid cancer or a benign thyroid nodule (not recorded which). Some clones in this sample may be carry-over from other donors' samples. The sequencing sample was made of blood. CDR3 DNA sequence: TGCGCCAGCAGCCAATCCACAGGGTACGAGCAGTTCTTC. This translates into CASSQSTGYEQFF.